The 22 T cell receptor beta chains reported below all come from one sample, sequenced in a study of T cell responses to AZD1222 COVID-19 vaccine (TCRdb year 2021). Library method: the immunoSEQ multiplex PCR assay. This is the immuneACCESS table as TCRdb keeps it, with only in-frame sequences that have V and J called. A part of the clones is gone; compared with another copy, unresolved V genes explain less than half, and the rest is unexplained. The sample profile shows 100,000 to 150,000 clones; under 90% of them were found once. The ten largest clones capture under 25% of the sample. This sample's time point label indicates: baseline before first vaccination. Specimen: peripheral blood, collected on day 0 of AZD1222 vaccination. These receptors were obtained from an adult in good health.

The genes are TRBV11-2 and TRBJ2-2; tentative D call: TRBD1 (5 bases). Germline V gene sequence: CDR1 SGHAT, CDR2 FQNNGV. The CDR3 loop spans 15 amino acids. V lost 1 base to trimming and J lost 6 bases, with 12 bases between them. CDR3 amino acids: CASSLVRVEAGELFF. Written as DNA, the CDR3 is TGTGCCAGCAGCTTAGTCAGGGTAGAGGCCGGGGAGCTGTTTTTT.

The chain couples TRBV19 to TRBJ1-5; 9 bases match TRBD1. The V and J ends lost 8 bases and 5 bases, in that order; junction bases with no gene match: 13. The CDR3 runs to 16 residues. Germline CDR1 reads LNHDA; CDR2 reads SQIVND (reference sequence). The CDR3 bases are TGTGCCAGTTTGGGCGCGTTACAGGGGGCTTATCAGCCCCAGCATTTT. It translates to CASLGALQGAYQPQHF.

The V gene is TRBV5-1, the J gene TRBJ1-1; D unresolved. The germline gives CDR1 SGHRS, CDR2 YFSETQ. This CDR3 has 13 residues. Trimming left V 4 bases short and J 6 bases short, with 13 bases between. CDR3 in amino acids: CASSLLRASEAFF. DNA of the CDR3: TGCGCCAGCAGCCTACTCCGGGCCTCTGAAGCTTTCTTT. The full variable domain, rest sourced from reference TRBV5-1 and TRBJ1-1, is KAGVTQTPRYLIKTRGQQVTLSCSPISGHRSVSWYQQTPGQGLQFLFEYFSETQRNKGNFPGRFSGRQFSNSRSEMNVSTLELGDSALYLCASSLLRASEAFFGQGTRLTVV.

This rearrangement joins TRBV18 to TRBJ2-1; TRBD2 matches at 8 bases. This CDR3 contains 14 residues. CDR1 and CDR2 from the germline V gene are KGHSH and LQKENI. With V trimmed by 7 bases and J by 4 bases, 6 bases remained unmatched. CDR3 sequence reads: CASFPSGLYNEQFF. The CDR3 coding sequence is TGTGCCAGCTTCCCTAGCGGGCTGTACAATGAGCAGTTCTTC.

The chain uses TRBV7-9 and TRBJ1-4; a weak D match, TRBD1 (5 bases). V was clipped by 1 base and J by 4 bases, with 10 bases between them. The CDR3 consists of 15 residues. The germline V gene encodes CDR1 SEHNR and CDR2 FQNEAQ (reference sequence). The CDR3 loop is CASSLVGQGNEKLFF. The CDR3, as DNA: TGTGCCAGCAGCTTAGTTGGGCAGGGTAATGAAAAACTGTTTTTT. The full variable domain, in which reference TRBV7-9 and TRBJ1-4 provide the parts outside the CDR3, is DTGVSQNPRHKITKRGQNVTFRCDPISEHNRLYWYRQTLGQGPEFLTYFQNEAQLEKSRLLSDRFSAERPKGSFSTLEIQRTEQGDSAMYLCASSLVGQGNEKLFFGSGTQLSVL.

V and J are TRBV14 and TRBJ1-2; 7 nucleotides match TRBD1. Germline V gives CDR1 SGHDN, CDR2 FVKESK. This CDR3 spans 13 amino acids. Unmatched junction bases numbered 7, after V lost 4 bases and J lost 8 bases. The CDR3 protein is CASSPDRTRGYTF. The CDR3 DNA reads TGTGCCAGCAGCCCGGACAGGACGCGGGGCTACACCTTC.

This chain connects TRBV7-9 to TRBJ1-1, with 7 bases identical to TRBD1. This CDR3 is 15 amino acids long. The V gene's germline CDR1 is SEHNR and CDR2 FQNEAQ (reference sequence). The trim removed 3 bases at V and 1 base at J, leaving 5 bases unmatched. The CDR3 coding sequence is TGTGCCAGCAGCTTGATAAGGACAGGGAACACTGAAGCTTTCTTT. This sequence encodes CASSLIRTGNTEAFF.

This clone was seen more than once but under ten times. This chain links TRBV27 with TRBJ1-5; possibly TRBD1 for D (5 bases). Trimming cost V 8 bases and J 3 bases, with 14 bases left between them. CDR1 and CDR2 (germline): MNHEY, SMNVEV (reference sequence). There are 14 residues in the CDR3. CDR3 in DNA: TGTGCCAGCTGCCCTGGGGCAGACAATCAGCCCCAGCATTTT. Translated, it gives CASCPGADNQPQHF.

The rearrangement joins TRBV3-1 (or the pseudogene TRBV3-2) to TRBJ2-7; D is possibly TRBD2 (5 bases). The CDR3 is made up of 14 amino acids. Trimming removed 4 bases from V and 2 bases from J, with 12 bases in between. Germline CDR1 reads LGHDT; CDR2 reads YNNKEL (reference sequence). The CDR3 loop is CASSPAGGPYEQYF. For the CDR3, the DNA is TGTGCCAGCAGCCCGGCGGGTGGGCCCTACGAGCAGTACTTC.

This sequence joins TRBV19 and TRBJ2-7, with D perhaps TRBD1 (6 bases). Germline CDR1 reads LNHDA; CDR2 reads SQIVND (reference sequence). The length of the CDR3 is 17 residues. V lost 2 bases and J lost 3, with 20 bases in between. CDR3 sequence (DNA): TGTGCCAGTAGTATAAATTGGAATCCCGACAGGAACTACGAGCAGTACTTC. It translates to CASSINWNPDRNYEQYF.

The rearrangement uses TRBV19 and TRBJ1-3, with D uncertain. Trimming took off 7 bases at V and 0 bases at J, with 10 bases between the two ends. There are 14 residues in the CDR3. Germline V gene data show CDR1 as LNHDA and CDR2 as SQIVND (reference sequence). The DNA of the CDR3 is TGTGCCAGTAAAGAACAGAACTCTGGAAACACCATATATTTT. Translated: CASKEQNSGNTIYF.

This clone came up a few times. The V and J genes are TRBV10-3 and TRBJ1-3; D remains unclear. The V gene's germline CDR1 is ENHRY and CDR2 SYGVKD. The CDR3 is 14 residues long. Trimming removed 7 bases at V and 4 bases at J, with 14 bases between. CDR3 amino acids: CAITSAGGGNTIYF. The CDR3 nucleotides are TGTGCCATCACTTCAGCAGGCGGCGGAAACACCATATATTTT.

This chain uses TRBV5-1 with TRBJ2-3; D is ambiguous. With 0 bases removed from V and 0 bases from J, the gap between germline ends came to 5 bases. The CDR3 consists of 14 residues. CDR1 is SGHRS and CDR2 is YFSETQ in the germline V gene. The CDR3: CASSLAGSTDTQYF. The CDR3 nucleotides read TGCGCCAGCAGCTTGGCGGGTAGCACAGATACGCAGTATTTT.

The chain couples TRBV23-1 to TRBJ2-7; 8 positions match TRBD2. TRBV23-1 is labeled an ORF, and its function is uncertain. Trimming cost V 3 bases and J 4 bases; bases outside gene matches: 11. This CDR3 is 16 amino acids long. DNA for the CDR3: TGCGCCAGCAGTCAGCAACGGGGGGGGACACTTTACGAGCAGTACTTC. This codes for CASSQQRGGTLYEQYF.

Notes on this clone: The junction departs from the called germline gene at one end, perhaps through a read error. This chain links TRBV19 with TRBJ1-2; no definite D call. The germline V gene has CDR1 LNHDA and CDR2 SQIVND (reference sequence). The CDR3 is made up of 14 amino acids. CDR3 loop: CASSISGDAPTYFF. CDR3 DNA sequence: TGTGCCAGTAGTATTTCCGGTGACGCTCCTACTTACTTCTTC.

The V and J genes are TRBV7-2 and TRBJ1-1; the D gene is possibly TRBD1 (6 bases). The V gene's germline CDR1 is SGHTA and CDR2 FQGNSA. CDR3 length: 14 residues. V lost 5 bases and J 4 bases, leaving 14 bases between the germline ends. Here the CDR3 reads CASSPGQSGTEAFF. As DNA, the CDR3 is TGTGCCAGCAGCCCAGGACAGTCGGGCACTGAAGCTTTCTTT.

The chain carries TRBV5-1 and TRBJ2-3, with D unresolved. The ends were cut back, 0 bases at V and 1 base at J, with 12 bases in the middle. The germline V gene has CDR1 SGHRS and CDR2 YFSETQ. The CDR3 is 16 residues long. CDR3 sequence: CASSLGVRGGTDTQYF. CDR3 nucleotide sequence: TGCGCCAGCAGCTTGGGGGTTAGAGGAGGCACAGATACGCAGTATTTT.

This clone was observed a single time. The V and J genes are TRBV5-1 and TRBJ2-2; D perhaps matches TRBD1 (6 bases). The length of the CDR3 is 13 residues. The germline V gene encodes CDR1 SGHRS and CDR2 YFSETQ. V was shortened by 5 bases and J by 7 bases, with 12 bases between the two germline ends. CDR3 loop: CASRAGDRGELFF. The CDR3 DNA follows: TGCGCCAGCAGAGCAGGGGACCGCGGGGAGCTGTTTTTT. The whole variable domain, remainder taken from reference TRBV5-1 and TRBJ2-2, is KAGVTQTPRYLIKTRGQQVTLSCSPISGHRSVSWYQQTPGQGLQFLFEYFSETQRNKGNFPGRFSGRQFSNSRSEMNVSTLELGDSALYLCASRAGDRGELFFGEGSRLTVL.

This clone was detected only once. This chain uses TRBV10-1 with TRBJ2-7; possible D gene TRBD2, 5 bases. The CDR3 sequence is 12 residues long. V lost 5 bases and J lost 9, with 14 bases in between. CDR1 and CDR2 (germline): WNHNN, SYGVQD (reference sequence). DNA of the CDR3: TGCGCCAGCAGTCACGGACCCGCGGGGCAGTACTTC. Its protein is CASSHGPAGQYF.

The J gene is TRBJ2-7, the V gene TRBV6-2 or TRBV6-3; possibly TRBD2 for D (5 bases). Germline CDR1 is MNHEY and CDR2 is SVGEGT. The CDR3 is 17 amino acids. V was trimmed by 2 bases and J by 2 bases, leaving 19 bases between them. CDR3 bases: TGTGCCAGCAGTTACCCAGACGCGAGGGTGAACACCTACGAGCAGTACTTC. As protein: CASSYPDARVNTYEQYF.

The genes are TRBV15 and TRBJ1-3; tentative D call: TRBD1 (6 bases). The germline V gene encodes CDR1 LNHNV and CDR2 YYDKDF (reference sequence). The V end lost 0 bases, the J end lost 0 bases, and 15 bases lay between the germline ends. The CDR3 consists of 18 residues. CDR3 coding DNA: TGTGCCACCAGCAGAGATGAAGGGGGGTCCGTCTCTGGAAACACCATATATTTT. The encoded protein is CATSRDEGGSVSGNTIYF.

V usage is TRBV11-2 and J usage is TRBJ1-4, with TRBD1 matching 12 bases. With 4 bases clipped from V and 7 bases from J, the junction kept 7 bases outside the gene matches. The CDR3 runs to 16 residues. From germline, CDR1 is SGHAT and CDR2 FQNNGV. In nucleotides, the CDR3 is TGTGCCAGCAGCTCTATGGGACAGGGGGCCGGTGAAAAACTGTTTTTT. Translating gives CASSSMGQGAGEKLFF.